Below, one T cell receptor (beta chain) is given with its context. This clonotype was seen ten or more times. No antigen is known for it. Base qualities are not recorded, but no much larger clone differs from it by a single base. Sequenced on an Illumina HiSeq 1500. TCRdb trimmed public reads at Q25 via fastp, called clones via MiXCR and kept in-frame beta chains. Records with the same CDR3 protein are collapsed into one entry carrying the most frequent genes and DNA. The sample contains under 300,000 distinct CDR3 sequences, about 18% of them found a single time. Together, the top ten hold less than 60% of the sample. The data are from a study of T cell repertoires in cytomegalovirus infection (dated by TCRdb to between 2018 and 2021). Regarding the study in general: Donor HLA type was relevant to the analysis, because carriage of CMV infection together with the matching HLA type was indicated by public TCR beta signatures.

CDR1 SGHTA and CDR2 FQGNSA were looked up in the germline V gene. Counted from cysteine to phenylalanine, this CDR3 has 14 amino acids. Only the CDR3 region is kept as DNA, spanning 42 bases read in frame from base 1. V is shortened by 6 bases, J by 2 bases, and the region joining them spans 13 bases. Results and caveats for the whole study, not just this receptor: The ex vivo response was dominated by HLA-C-restricted CMV-specific TCR beta clonotypes, and the single most frequent clonotype in two of eight donors was supplied by these HLA-C-restricted clonotypes. In both this cohort and an independent cohort of several hundred donors, the cumulative frequency of public TCR beta family members distinguished carriers of CMV infection plus the relevant HLA type.

The receptor was derived from a human donor in good health (CMV status not recorded). Some clones in this sample may be carry-over from other donors' samples. Sequencing was done on a sample of CD8+ T cells from PBMCs. Recombination connected TRBV7-2 to TRBJ1-1, with the D gene uncertain. CDR3 loop: CASRAPGVNTEAFF. The sequence in DNA is TGTGCCAGCAGGGCCCCAGGAGTTAACACTGAAGCTTTCTTT.